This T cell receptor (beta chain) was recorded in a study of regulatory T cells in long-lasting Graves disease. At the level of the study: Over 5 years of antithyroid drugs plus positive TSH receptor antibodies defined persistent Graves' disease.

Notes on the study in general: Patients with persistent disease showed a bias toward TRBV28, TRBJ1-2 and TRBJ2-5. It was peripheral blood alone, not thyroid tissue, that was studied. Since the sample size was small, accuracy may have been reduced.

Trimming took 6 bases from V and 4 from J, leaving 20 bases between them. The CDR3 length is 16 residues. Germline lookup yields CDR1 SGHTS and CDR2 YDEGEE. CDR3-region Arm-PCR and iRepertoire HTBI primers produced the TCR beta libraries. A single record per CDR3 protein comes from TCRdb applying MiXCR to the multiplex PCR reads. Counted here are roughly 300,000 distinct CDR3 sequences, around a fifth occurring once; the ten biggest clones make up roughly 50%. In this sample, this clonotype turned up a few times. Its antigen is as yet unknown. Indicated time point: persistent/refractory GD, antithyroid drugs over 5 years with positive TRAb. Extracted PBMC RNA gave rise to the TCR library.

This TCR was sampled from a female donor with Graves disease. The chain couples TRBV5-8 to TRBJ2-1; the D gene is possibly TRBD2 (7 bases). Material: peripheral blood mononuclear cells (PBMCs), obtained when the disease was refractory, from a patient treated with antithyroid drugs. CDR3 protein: CASTKRGGTTYNEQFF. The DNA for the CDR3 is TGTGCCAGCACCAAAAGGGGGGGGACTACTTACAATGAGCAGTTCTTC.